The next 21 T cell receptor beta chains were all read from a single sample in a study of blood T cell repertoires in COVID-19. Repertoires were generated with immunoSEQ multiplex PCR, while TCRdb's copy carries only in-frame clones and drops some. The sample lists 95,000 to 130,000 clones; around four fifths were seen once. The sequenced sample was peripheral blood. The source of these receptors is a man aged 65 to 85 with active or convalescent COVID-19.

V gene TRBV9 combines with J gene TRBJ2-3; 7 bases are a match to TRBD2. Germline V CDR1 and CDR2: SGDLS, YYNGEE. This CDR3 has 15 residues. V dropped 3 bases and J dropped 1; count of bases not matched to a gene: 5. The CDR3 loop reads CASSEERGGTDTQYF. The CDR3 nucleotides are TGTGCCAGCAGCGAGGAGCGGGGAGGCACAGATACGCAGTATTTT.

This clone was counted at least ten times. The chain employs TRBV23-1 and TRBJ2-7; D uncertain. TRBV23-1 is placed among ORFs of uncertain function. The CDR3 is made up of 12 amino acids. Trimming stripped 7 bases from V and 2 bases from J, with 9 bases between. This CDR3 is CASNSVPYEQYF. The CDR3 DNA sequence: TGCGCCAGCAATTCGGTCCCCTACGAGCAGTACTTC.

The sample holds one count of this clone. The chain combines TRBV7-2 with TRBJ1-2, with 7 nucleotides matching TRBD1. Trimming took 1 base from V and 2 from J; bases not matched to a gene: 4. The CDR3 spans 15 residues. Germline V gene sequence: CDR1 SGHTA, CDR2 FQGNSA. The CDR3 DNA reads TGTGCCAGCAGCTTAGTACAGGGGAGGAACTATGGCTACACCTTC. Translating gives CASSLVQGRNYGYTF.

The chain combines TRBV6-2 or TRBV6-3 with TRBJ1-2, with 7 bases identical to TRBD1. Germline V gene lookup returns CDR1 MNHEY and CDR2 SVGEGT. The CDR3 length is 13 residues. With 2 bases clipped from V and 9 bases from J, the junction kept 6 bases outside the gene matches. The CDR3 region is CASSYGTAGSYTF. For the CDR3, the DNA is TGTGCCAGCAGTTACGGGACAGCCGGGAGCTACACCTTC.

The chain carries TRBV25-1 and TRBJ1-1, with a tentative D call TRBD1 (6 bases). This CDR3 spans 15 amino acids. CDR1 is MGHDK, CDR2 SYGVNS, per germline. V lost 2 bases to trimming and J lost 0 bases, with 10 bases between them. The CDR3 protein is CASSERQGMNTEAFF. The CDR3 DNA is TGTGCCAGCAGTGAACGGCAGGGGATGAACACTGAAGCTTTCTTT.

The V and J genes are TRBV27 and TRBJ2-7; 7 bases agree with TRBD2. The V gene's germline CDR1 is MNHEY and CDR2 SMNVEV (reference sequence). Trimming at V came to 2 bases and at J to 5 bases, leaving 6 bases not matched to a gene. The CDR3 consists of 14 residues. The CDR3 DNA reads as TGTGCCAGCAGTTTAGTTTGGGACTACGACGAGCAGTACTTC. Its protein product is CASSLVWDYDEQYF.

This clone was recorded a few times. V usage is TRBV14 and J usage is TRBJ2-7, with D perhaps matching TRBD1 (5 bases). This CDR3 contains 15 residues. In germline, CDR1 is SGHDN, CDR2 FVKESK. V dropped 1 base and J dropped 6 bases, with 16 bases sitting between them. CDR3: CASSQGLKGFGEQYF. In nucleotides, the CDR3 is TGTGCCAGCAGCCAAGGTCTAAAGGGGTTCGGCGAGCAGTACTTC. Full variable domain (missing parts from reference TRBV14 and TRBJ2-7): EAGVTQFPSHSVIEKGQTVTLRCDPISGHDNLYWYRRVMGKEIKFLLHFVKESKQDESGMPNNRFLAERTGGTYSTLKVQPAELEDSGVYFCASSQGLKGFGEQYFGPGTRLTVT.

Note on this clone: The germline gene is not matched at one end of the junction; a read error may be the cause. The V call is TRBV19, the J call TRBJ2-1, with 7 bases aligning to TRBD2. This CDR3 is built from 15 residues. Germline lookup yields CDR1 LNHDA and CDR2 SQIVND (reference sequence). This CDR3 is CASSVWSSGVNEQFF. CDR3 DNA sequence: TGTGCCAGTAGTGTGTGGTCTAGCGGAGTCAATGAACAGTTCTTC.

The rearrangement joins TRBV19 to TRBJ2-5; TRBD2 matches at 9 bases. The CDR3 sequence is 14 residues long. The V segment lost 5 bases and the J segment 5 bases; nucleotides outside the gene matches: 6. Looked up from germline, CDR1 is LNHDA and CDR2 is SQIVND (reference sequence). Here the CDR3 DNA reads TGTGCCAGTAGTGATAGCGGGGGCACGGAGACCCAGTACTTC. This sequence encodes CASSDSGGTETQYF.

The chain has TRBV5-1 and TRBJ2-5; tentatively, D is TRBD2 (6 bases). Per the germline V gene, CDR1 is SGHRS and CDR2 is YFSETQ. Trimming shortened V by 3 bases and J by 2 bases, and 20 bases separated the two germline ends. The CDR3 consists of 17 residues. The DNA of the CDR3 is TGCGCCAGCAGCTCCCTGGGGGGTAGGGTGACGCAAGAGACCCAGTACTTC. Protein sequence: CASSSLGGRVTQETQYF. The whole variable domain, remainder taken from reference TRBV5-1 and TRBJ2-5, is KAGVTQTPRYLIKTRGQQVTLSCSPISGHRSVSWYQQTPGQGLQFLFEYFSETQRNKGNFPGRFSGRQFSNSRSEMNVSTLELGDSALYLCASSSLGGRVTQETQYFGPGTRLLVL.

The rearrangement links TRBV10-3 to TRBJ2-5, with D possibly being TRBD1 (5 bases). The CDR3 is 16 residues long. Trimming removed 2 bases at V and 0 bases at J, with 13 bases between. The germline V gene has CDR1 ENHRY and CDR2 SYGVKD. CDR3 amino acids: CAISEGDRLYQETQYF. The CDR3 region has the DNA TGTGCCATCAGTGAGGGAGACAGACTGTACCAAGAGACCCAGTACTTC.

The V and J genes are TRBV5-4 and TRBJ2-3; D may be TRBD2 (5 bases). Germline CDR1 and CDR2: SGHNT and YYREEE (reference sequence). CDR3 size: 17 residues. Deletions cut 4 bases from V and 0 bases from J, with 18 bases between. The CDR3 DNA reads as TGTGCCAGCAGCGAGGTCTCACGCGGGTCTAGCACAGATACGCAGTATTTT. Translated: CASSEVSRGSSTDTQYF.

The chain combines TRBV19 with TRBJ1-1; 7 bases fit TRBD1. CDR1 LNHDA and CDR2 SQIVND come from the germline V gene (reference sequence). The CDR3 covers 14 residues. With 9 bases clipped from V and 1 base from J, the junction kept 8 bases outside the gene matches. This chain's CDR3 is CARRQGQTNTEAFF. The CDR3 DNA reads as TGTGCCAGGCGACAGGGCCAGACGAACACTGAAGCTTTCTTT.

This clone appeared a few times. The CDR3 loop is CASRGDRDFSPLHF. Here the CDR3 DNA reads TGTGCCAGCAGGGGGGACAGGGACTTTTCACCCCTCCACTTT. This chain uses TRBV2 with TRBJ1-6, with 9 bases fitting TRBD1. Germline V gene sequence: CDR1 SNHLY, CDR2 FYNNEI. With V trimmed by 6 bases and J by 9 bases, 6 bases remained unmatched. This CDR3 region has 14 residues. Full variable domain (rest looked up from reference TRBV2 and TRBJ1-6): EPEVTQTPSHQVTQMGQEVILRCVPISNHLYFYWYRQILGQKVEFLVSFYNNEISEKSEIFDDQFSVERPDGSNFTLKIRSTKLEDSAMYFCASRGDRDFSPLHFGNGTRLTVT.

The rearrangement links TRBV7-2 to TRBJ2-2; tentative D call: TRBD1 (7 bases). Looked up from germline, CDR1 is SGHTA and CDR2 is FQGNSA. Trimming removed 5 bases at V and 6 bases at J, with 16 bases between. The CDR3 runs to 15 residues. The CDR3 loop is CASSPQGTVSGELFF. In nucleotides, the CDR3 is TGTGCCAGCAGCCCACAGGGGACTGTTTCCGGGGAGCTGTTTTTT.

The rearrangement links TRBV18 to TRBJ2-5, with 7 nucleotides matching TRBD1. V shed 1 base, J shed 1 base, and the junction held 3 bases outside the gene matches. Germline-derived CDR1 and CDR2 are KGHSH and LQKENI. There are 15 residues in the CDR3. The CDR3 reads CASSPLQGPQETQYF. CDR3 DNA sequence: TGTGCCAGCTCACCACTACAGGGGCCCCAAGAGACCCAGTACTTC. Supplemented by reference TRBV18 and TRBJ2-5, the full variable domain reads NAGVMQNPRHLVRRRGQEARLRCSPMKGHSHVYWYRQLPEEGLKFMVYLQKENIIDESGMPKERFSAEFPKEGPSILRIQQVVRGDSAAYFCASSPLQGPQETQYFGPGTRLLVL.

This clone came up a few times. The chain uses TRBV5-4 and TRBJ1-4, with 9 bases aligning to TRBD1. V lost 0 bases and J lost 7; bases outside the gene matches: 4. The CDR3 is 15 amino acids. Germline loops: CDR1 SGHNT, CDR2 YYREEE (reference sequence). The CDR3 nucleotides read TGTGCCAGCAGCTTGGGACAGGGGGGTCGTGAAAAACTGTTTTTT. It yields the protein CASSLGQGGREKLFF.

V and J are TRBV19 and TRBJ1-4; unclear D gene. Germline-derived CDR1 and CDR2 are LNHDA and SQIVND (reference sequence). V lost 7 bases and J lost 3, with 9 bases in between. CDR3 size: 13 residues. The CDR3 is CASNVGANEKLFF. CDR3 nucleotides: TGTGCCAGTAATGTGGGAGCTAATGAAAAACTGTTTTTT.

The DNA for the CDR3 is TGTGCCAGCAGCCCACTAGCGGGGGTCCCCACAGATACGCAGTATTTT. Translation gives CASSPLAGVPTDTQYF. This rearrangement joins TRBV7-9 to TRBJ2-3, with 11 bases lining up with TRBD2. Germline assignment: CDR1 SEHNR and CDR2 FQNEAQ (reference sequence). V dropped 5 bases and J dropped 2; count of bases not matched to a gene: 6. This CDR3 has 16 amino acids.

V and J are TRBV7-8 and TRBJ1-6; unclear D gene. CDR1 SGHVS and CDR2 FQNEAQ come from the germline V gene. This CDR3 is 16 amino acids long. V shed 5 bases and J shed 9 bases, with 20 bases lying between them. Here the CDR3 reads CASSPSGSVIGSPLHF. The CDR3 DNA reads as TGTGCCAGCAGCCCATCCGGGTCGGTTATTGGTTCACCCCTCCACTTT.

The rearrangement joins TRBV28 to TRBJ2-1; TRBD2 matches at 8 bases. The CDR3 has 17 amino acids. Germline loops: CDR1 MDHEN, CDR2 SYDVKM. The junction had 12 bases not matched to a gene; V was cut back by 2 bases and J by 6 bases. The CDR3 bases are TGTGCCAGCAGTTTAGGGGGGCGGATAGCGGGGCCCAATGAGCAGTTCTTC. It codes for CASSLGGRIAGPNEQFF.